A single T cell receptor beta chain is shown here with its context. The antigen remains undetermined. This CDR3 spans 14 amino acids. CDR1 SNHLY and CDR2 FYNNEI come from the germline V gene. V was shortened by 4 bases and J by 2 bases, with 9 bases between the two germline ends. The protocol was immunoSEQ multiplex PCR, while the TCRdb copy is restricted to in-frame clones and leaves out a portion. The table includes about 70,000 clones, roughly four fifths detected once. The sample belongs to a study of OX40 agonist ivuxolimab in advanced cancers. The study's findings and limits: There were, on average, more expanded clones in CD8+ T cells than in CD4+.

This TCR came from an adult with an advanced solid tumor such as melanoma, head and neck, liver or kidney cancer. This chain connects TRBV2 to TRBJ1-5; D gene uncertain. The source material was CD4+ or CD8+ T cells sorted from blood, sampled in a trial of the OX40 agonist ivuxolimab. CDR3 sequence: CASSGVGGNQPQHF. In DNA form, the CDR3 reads TGTGCCAGCAGTGGAGTTGGGGGCAATCAGCCCCAGCATTTT.